Detailed here is one T cell receptor (beta chain). Its antigen is unknown. The sample is drawn from a study of cytomegalovirus exposure and HLA in healthy donors. Both 60 Vbeta primers and 13 Jbeta primers went into the PCR. Libraries were prepared by immunoSEQ multiplex PCR; TCRdb keeps only in-frame clonotypes and omits some of them. Found here are 60,000 to 70,000 clones, around 80% of them singletons; the top ten hold less than 5%. Regarding the study as a whole: The authors judged a highly shared variant cluster likely a sequencing artifact. In a later analysis, specific HLA alleles were associated with around 17,000 TCR beta sequences at a 0.05 false discovery rate. A later analysis reportedly found fewer N-insertions in an Asian-associated ancestry cluster than the roughly 680-donor mean. In an earlier analysis, productive rearrangement rates for most beta V segments clustered near 90% or 30%.

The receptor's source is a woman in her twenties or thirties in good health and CMV-seronegative. The sequencing input was PBMCs.

The CDR3 spells CASSTGLAGSEQYF. The CDR3, as DNA: TGTGCCAGCAGCACCGGACTAGCGGGAAGCGAGCAGTACTTC. The chain carries TRBV7-2 and TRBJ2-7; 12 bases match TRBD2. The CDR3 totals 14 residues. Germline V gene sequence: CDR1 SGHTA, CDR2 FQGNSA. The J segment lost 6 bases and the V segment lost 5 bases, leaving 5 bases of the junction unmatched.